One and the same sample provided the 11 T cell receptor beta chains below, sequenced in a study of CD8+CD57+ T cells in acquired aplastic anemia. Investigators profiled TCR beta VDJ and CDR3 from genomic DNA template. Each CDR3 protein is one row after TCRdb ran MiXCR on the reads. The table has 200,000 to 250,000 distinct CDR3 sequences, about a third seen once. Sequenced: sorted CD4+, CD8+, or CD8+CD57+ T cells (not recorded which) from PBMCs. These receptors originate from a human donor in good health, serving as a control.

Of note for this clonotype: A much larger clone differs from this one at a single base, so this may be a read error. The J gene is TRBJ1-2, the V gene TRBV29-1, with D possibly being TRBD1 (5 bases). Germline lookup yields CDR1 SQVTM and CDR2 ANQGSEA. This CDR3 contains 14 residues. V was clipped by 0 bases and J by 10 bases, with 18 bases between them. The CDR3 loop is CSVEDPYSRDDYTF. The CDR3 DNA follows: TGCAGCGTTGAAGATCCTTATTCCAGGGACGACTACACCTTC.

As for this clonotype: A much bigger clone sits one base away, suggesting this may be a read error. The CDR3 carries no conserved terminal phenylalanine or tryptophan, so it likely arises from a read error. This sequence joins TRBV24-1 and TRBJ2-7, with 12 bases fitting TRBD1. The CDR3 sequence is 16 residues long. Unmatched junction bases numbered 12, after V lost 4 bases and J lost 9 bases. CDR1 KGHDR and CDR2 SFDVKD come from the germline V gene. The CDR3 coding sequence is TGTGCCACCAGTGACCGGGGACAGGGGGCGATACGGGGGCAGTACCTC. Translation: CATSDRGQGAIRGQYL.

J is TRBJ2-7 and V is TRBV27, with a tentative D call TRBD2 (6 bases). CDR3 length equals 13 residues. The V gene's germline CDR1 is MNHEY and CDR2 SMNVEV (reference sequence). With 8 bases removed from V and 9 bases from J, the gap between germline ends came to 20 bases. CDR3 loop: CASRGGILRGQYF. CDR3 sequence (DNA): TGTGCCAGCCGTGGAGGGATTCTACGAGGGCAGTACTTC.

The CDR3 is CSARGVWEKLFF. Here the CDR3 DNA reads TGCAGTGCTAGAGGGGTTTGGGAAAAACTGTTTTTT. The chain uses TRBV20-1 and TRBJ1-4, with no clear D. Between the trimmed V and J ends, which lost 1 base and 8 bases, there was a span of 8 bases. The CDR3 length is 12 residues. CDR1 DFQATT and CDR2 SNEGSKA come from the germline V gene (reference sequence).

Worth noting for this clonotype: A read error may be the cause here, since a much bigger clone is one base away. This chain links TRBV5-1 with TRBJ1-6; D perhaps matches TRBD1 (5 bases). The CDR3 has 16 residues. CDR1 is SGHRS, CDR2 YFSETQ, per germline. CDR3 bases: TGCGCCAGCAGCTTCGGGGCGAATCCCTATAATTCACTCCTCCACTTT. It yields the protein CASSFGANPYNSLLHF.

Concerning this clonotype itself: A clone one base away is much larger, so this may be a read error. The chain combines TRBV12-3 or TRBV12-4 with TRBJ2-3, with no clear D. There are 15 residues in the CDR3. Deletions cut 5 bases from V and 2 bases from J, with 14 bases between. CDR3 protein: CASSLSVGHTDTQYF. CDR3 bases: TGTGCCAGCAGTCTTTCGGTCGGCCACACAGATACGCAGTATTTT.

The V call is TRBV29-1, the J call TRBJ1-1, with D possibly TRBD1 on 5 matching bases. The CDR3 covers 12 residues. V was clipped by 7 bases and J by 1 base, with 10 bases between them. Germline values: CDR1 SQVTM, CDR2 ANQGSEA. The CDR3 coding sequence is TGCAGCGCGGGACTCCAGAACACTGAAGCTTTCTTT. Protein: CSAGLQNTEAFF.

This clonotype has a count of ten or more. The rearrangement links TRBV11-1 to TRBJ1-6, with 8 positions matching TRBD1. V lost 1 base and J lost 6; bases outside the gene matches: 2. CDR1 SGHAT and CDR2 FQDESV come from the germline V gene (reference sequence). CDR3 size: 15 residues. CDR3 residues: CASSLGDRGNSPLHF. The CDR3, as DNA: TGTGCCAGCAGCTTAGGAGACAGGGGTAATTCACCCCTCCACTTT. Combining the CDR3 with reference TRBV11-1 and TRBJ1-6 gives the whole variable domain EAEVAQSPRYKITEKSQAVAFWCDPISGHATLYWYRQILGQGPELLVQFQDESVVDDSQLPKDRFSAERLKGVDSTLKIQPAELGDSAMYLCASSLGDRGNSPLHFGNGTRLTVT.

The V gene is TRBV15, the J gene TRBJ2-3, with D tentatively TRBD1 (5 bases). V lost 1 base and J 0 bases, leaving 14 bases between the germline ends. In germline, CDR1 is LNHNV, CDR2 YYDKDF (reference sequence). CDR3 length: 17 residues. CDR3 coding DNA: TGTGCCACCAGCAGAGCGTTTTACAGGACCAGCACAGATACGCAGTATTTT. Its translation is CATSRAFYRTSTDTQYF.

In regard to this clonotype: A single base separates this from a much larger clone, so it may be a read error. The gene calls are TRBV20-1 and TRBJ1-1; no clear D gene. There are 12 residues in the CDR3. Germline lookup yields CDR1 DFQATT and CDR2 SNEGSKA (reference sequence). The V end was cut by 6 bases, the J end by 3 bases, with 11 bases between. The CDR3 here is CSAAGPDTEAFF. In nucleotides, the CDR3 is TGCAGTGCAGCTGGGCCGGACACTGAAGCTTTCTTT.

In this sample, this clonotype turned up many times. The chain couples TRBV4-1 to TRBJ2-7; D possibly corresponds to TRBD2 (5 bases). There are 13 residues in the CDR3. CDR1 is MGHRA and CDR2 is YSYEKL in the germline V gene. Trimming left V 1 base short and J 9 bases short, with 13 bases between. CDR3 amino acids: CASSQVGGRWQYF. The CDR3 DNA follows: TGCGCCAGCAGCCAAGTCGGAGGCAGATGGCAGTACTTC.